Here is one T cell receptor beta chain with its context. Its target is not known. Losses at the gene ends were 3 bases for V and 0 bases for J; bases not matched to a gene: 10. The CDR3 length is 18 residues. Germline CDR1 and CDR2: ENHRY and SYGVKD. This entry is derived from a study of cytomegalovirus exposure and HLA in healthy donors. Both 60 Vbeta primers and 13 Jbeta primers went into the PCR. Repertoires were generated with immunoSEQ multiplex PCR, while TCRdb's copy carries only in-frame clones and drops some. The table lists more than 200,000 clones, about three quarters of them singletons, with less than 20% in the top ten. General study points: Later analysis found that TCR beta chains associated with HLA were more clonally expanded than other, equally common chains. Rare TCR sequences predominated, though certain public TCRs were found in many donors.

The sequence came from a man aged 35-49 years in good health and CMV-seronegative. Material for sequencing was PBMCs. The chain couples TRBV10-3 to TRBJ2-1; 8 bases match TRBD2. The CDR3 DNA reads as TGTGCCATCAGTGATCGAGCGGGAGTCCCGAGCTCCTACAATGAGCAGTTCTTC. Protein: CAISDRAGVPSSYNEQFF.